The next 15 T cell receptor beta chains were all read from a single sample in a study of cytomegalovirus exposure and HLA in healthy donors. The PCR employed 60 Vbeta primers together with 13 Jbeta primers. Profiled with immunoSEQ multiplex PCR; TCRdb holds only in-frame clones, not every one. The repertoire includes 100,000 to 150,000 clones, around 68% of them detected once, and less than 4% sits in the top ten. The sample consisted of PBMCs. These receptors were taken from a middle-aged man in good health and CMV-seropositive.

The chain recombines TRBV2 with TRBJ1-1; D ambiguous. CDR1 is SNHLY and CDR2 is FYNNEI in the germline V gene. V lost 7 bases and J 1 base, leaving 10 bases between the germline ends. This CDR3 comprises 13 residues. Written as DNA, the CDR3 is TGTGCCAGCACCCGGGAGGGGAACACTGAAGCTTTCTTT. It codes for CASTREGNTEAFF.

This rearrangement joins TRBV6-5 to TRBJ2-1, with 7 positions matching TRBD1. Germline V gene data show CDR1 as MNHEY and CDR2 as SVGAGI. Trimming removed 2 bases from V and 5 bases from J; junction bases left unmatched: 6. CDR3 length: 15 residues. CDR3 residues: CASSYTGVNDNEQFF. CDR3 DNA: TGTGCCAGCAGTTACACAGGGGTTAATGACAATGAGCAGTTCTTC.

The V gene is TRBV5-1, the J gene TRBJ2-1; TRBD1 agrees at 9 bases. After removal of 4 bases from V and 5 bases from J, the junction contained 7 bases not matched to a gene. The germline gives CDR1 SGHRS, CDR2 YFSETQ. This CDR3 contains 15 residues. The CDR3 DNA is TGCGCCAGCAGCGCAGACAGGGGGAAACACAATGAGCAGTTCTTC. The encoded protein is CASSADRGKHNEQFF.

This sequence joins TRBV30 and TRBJ2-3; D perhaps matches TRBD1 (6 bases). This CDR3 spans 15 amino acids. The V and J ends lost 5 bases and 1 base respectively, with 16 bases between them. Germline-derived CDR1 and CDR2 are GTSNPN and SVGIG (reference sequence). CDR3 amino acids: CAWSQGGGRTDTQYF. The CDR3 nucleotides are TGTGCCTGGTCCCAAGGGGGTGGTCGCACAGATACGCAGTATTTT.

The chain employs TRBV19 and TRBJ1-2, with 8 bases aligning to TRBD1. Germline assignment: CDR1 LNHDA and CDR2 SQIVND (reference sequence). Trimming cost V 1 base and J 3 bases; bases outside gene matches: 7. The CDR3 covers 16 residues. The CDR3 is CASSIASTGEDYGYTF. The CDR3 coding sequence is TGTGCCAGTAGTATAGCTTCGACAGGGGAGGACTATGGCTACACCTTC.

The V and J genes are TRBV5-1 and TRBJ2-7; 11 bases fit TRBD2. V shed 0 bases and J 4 bases; nucleotides not matched to a gene: 6. The germline gives CDR1 SGHRS, CDR2 YFSETQ. There are 16 residues in the CDR3. CDR3 protein: CASSLDRGTSGYEQYF. CDR3 DNA sequence: TGCGCCAGCAGCTTGGATCGGGGGACTAGCGGATACGAGCAGTACTTC.

This clone was picked up one time. The rearrangement joins TRBV6-4 to TRBJ2-1; TRBD2 matches 7 bases. After removal of 3 bases from V and 9 bases from J, the junction contained 8 bases not matched to a gene. CDR1 and CDR2 (germline): MRHNA, SNTAGT. This CDR3 comprises 14 residues. The CDR3 spells CASSDRRGRSEQFF. CDR3 bases: TGTGCCAGCAGTGATAGGCGGGGGAGGAGTGAGCAGTTCTTC.

The chain links TRBV9 to TRBJ2-1, with 9 bases identical to TRBD2. CDR1 SGDLS and CDR2 YYNGEE come from the germline V gene. This CDR3 is 16 amino acids long. The V and J ends lost 0 bases and 3 bases, in that order; junction bases with no gene match: 4. The CDR3 here is CASSVVGTSLYNEQFF. CDR3 DNA sequence: TGTGCCAGCAGCGTAGTCGGGACTAGCCTCTACAATGAGCAGTTCTTC.

In the case of this clone: Sequence at one end of the junction differs from germline and may be a read error. Other nucleotide sequences from this sample produce the same CDR3. This chain links TRBV27 with TRBJ1-1; weak D call: TRBD1 (6 bases). Germline CDR1 reads MNHEY; CDR2 reads SMNVEV (reference sequence). CDR3 size: 15 residues. CDR3: CASSYQGMGNTEAFF. CDR3 sequence (DNA): TGTGCCAGCAGTTATCAGGGGATGGGGAACACTGAAGCTTTTTTT.

This chain links TRBV29-1 with TRBJ1-6; no firm D call. This CDR3 is 13 amino acids long. Germline CDR1 is SQVTM and CDR2 is ANQGSEA. Trimming removed 4 bases from V and 5 bases from J, with 9 bases in between. CDR3 sequence (DNA): TGCAGCGTTGTGTACGGGGATAATTCACCCCTCCACTTT. Protein sequence: CSVVYGDNSPLHF.

This clone came up once. This chain links TRBV11-2 with TRBJ2-1; D not certain. V lost 0 bases to trimming and J lost 6 bases, with 6 bases between them. The germline V gene encodes CDR1 SGHAT and CDR2 FQNNGV. The CDR3 has 13 residues. The chain's CDR3 is CASSLDPVNEQFF. The CDR3 coding sequence is TGTGCCAGCAGCTTAGACCCAGTCAATGAGCAGTTCTTC.

The chain couples TRBV2 to TRBJ1-5, with TRBD1 matching over 7 bases. The CDR3 runs to 12 residues. The J segment lost 10 bases and the V segment lost 6 bases, leaving 6 bases of the junction unmatched. The germline V gene has CDR1 SNHLY and CDR2 FYNNEI. The CDR3 region has the DNA TGTGCCAGCAGATACACAGGGGAACCCCAGCATTTT. This codes for CASRYTGEPQHF.

This clone was observed a single time. This chain uses TRBV5-1 with TRBJ2-3; TRBD2 aligns across 12 bases. This CDR3 has 17 amino acids. The germline gives CDR1 SGHRS, CDR2 YFSETQ. V lost 4 bases to trimming and J lost 0 bases; unmatched junction nucleotides: 6. The CDR3 spells CASSPSLAGGSTDTQYF. In DNA, the CDR3 is TGCGCCAGCAGCCCCTCCCTAGCGGGGGGGAGCACAGATACGCAGTATTTT. The complete variable domain, with remaining parts taken from reference TRBV5-1 and TRBJ2-3, reads KAGVTQTPRYLIKTRGQQVTLSCSPISGHRSVSWYQQTPGQGLQFLFEYFSETQRNKGNFPGRFSGRQFSNSRSEMNVSTLELGDSALYLCASSPSLAGGSTDTQYFGPGTRLTVL.

J is TRBJ2-2 and V is TRBV7-2; D unresolved. V was pared by 5 bases and J by 4 bases, with 14 bases between. Germline CDR1 is SGHTA and CDR2 is FQGNSA. CDR3 length: 15 amino acids. CDR3 residues: CASSPRSYTTGELFF. Here the CDR3 DNA reads TGTGCCAGCAGCCCTAGGAGTTACACCACCGGGGAGCTGTTTTTT.

CDR3 nucleotide sequence: TGTGCCAGCAGTAGGGGACTTACAGATACGCAGTATTTT. Translation gives CASSRGLTDTQYF. The rearrangement links TRBV7-3 to TRBJ2-3, with D maybe TRBD2 (6 bases). V was pared by 6 bases and J by 3 bases, with 10 bases between. The germline CDR1 and CDR2 sequences are SGHTA and FQGTGA. The CDR3 covers 13 residues.